This TCR beta chain was obtained from a study of blood T cells in healthy people across ages (dated by TCRdb to the mid-2010s). For the wider study: Template switching captured roughly one uniquely barcoded TCR beta cDNA molecule per two T cells in model experiments. Four age groups were formed from the donors: young (average roughly 15 years), middle-aged (more than 35), aged (over 55) and long-lived (approximately 80). Age-related changes in TCR beta repertoire diversity were measured in the study by deep sequencing normalized with unique cDNA molecular identifiers. Donors of different ages were randomly distributed across sequencing lanes to avoid experimental bias. The study analyzed two additional independent replicas of 1 million unique cDNA reads from the same blood draw for two donors, one aged 18 to 29 and one aged 80 or older. Overall study results and their limits: Estimates of total diversity based on one million sequenced T cells were considered lower bounds and underestimates. Because profiling used bulk unsorted PBMCs, naive and antigen-experienced compartments could not be compared conclusively. There was a strong correlation between observed TCR beta diversity and the percentage of naive T cells measured by flow cytometry. Compared with the aged group, the long-lived group had more naive CD4+ T cells, fewer expanded clones and increased TCR diversity, a pattern suggesting age selection. Because donor CMV infection status was unknown, age-related changes in expanded clonotypes were potentially confounded. Observed TCR beta diversity per million T cells fell roughly linearly with age, and a significant reduction was already apparent by age roughly 40.

The library was made by 5' RACE. Sequencing took place on an Illumina HiSeq 2500. A second PCR of about 7 to 12 cycles was run with a J-beta primer mix and a sample-barcoded 5' primer. Each TCR beta cDNA molecule received a unique molecular identifier from a template-switch 5' adaptor carrying 12 random nucleotides. Each sample yielded at least 3 million CDR3-containing paired-end reads. First-strand cDNA was synthesized from all RNA with the Mint cDNA synthesis kit, primed by a TRBC-specific oligonucleotide. All cDNA was treated with uracil-DNA glycosylase and then went through a first 18-cycle PCR with the universal primers M1SS and BC2_uni_R. On the authors' methods: For normalization, 1 million high-quality reads, each with a distinct molecular identifier, were randomly selected from each sample. Reads sharing molecular identifiers were discarded rather than binned into consensus sequences. MiTCR, run with a Q25 quality threshold and the strictest error-elimination algorithm, handled CDR3 identification, clonotype clustering and error correction. A nonparametric unseen species model with Euler transformation was used to estimate a lower bound on total TCR beta diversity. TCRdb applied fastp at Q25 and MiXCR to the public reads, then kept only in-frame beta chains. CDR3 protein sequences are deduplicated, and each keeps its most common genes and DNA. These V and J calls originate from TCRdb's pipeline instead of the authors' own analysis. The table for this sample lists around 990,000 distinct CDR3 sequences; 35% to 40% of them were counted only once. About an eighth of the sample goes to the ten largest clones.

Systemically healthy Caucasian individuals from Russia, 39 in total and aged roughly 6 to 90 years, were included as donors. Each donor gave about 9.2 milliliters of peripheral blood, drawn into EDTA-treated Vacutainer tubes. PBMCs were isolated by Ficoll-Paque density-gradient centrifugation, with at least 7 million obtained per sample. Trizol reagent was used to extract total RNA from the PBMCs, yielding at least 6 micrograms per sample. For every donor, flow cytometry on a PBMC aliquot measured the percentage of naive CD45RAhigh/CD27high T cells. Note on this clonotype: Its cognate antigen has yet to be identified. The record has no base qualities; no much larger clone is one base away.

From the cysteine up to the phenylalanine, the CDR3 has a length of 15 residues. Left in the record is the CDR3 DNA by itself, 45 bases read in frame from the first base. CDR1 and CDR2 (MNHEY, SMNVEV) derive from the germline V gene (reference sequence). V loses 4 bases of germline sequence and J loses 0 bases, and the interval between the two ends is 9 bases. Input material: blood. The chain employs TRBV27 and TRBJ1-4, with a tentative D gene TRBD1 over 5 matching bases. This TCR was recovered from a man aged 18 to 35 in good health. The CDR3 region reads CASSSQDATNEKLFF. The DNA sequence is TGTGCCAGCAGTTCACAGGATGCAACTAATGAAAAACTGTTTTTT.